A selection of T cell receptor beta chains follows, all from one sample in a study of CD4+ T cells in melanoma. Sequencing used immunoSEQ multiplex PCR; TCRdb keeps in-frame clones, though not all of them. The repertoire includes fewer than 55,000 clones, approximately 92% of them detected once, and 10% to 15% sits in the top ten. Source material: peripheral blood. These receptors came from a human donor with melanoma. Both conserved end residues are part of each CDR3. Each record gives: clone size, V gene, D gene, J gene, CDR3 protein, CDR3 DNA. The D gene is left open where the match is weak. Clone size is stated in some rows and not others, as once, few, many or a class when expanded.

clone size: .
V gene: TRBV10-3
D gene: .
J gene: TRBJ1-3
CDR3 protein: CAISEAGSGNTIYF
CDR3 DNA: TGTGCCATCAGTGAAGCAGGGTCTGGAAACACCATATATTTT

clone size: .
V gene: TRBV28
D gene: .
J gene: TRBJ1-4
CDR3 protein: CASSGDGFSTNEKLFF
CDR3 DNA: TGTGCCAGCAGTGGGGACGGATTCTCAACTAATGAAAAACTGTTTTTT

clone size: .
V gene: TRBV4-1
D gene: .
J gene: TRBJ2-1
CDR3 protein: CASSQDLGAFYNEQFF
CDR3 DNA: TGCGCCAGCAGCCAAGATTTGGGGGCGTTTTACAATGAGCAGTTCTTC

clone size: .
V gene: TRBV7-9
D gene: TRBD2
J gene: TRBJ2-3
CDR3 protein: CASSLGSGGFIMGDTQYF
CDR3 DNA: TGTGCCAGCAGCTTAGGAAGCGGGGGCTTCATAATGGGTGATACGCAGTATTTT

clone size: .
V gene: TRBV7-9
D gene: .
J gene: TRBJ2-5
CDR3 protein: CASSLEGVGAQYF
CDR3 DNA: TGTGCCAGCAGCTTAGAGGGGGTAGGGGCCCAGTACTTC

clone size: .
V gene: TRBV15
D gene: .
J gene: TRBJ1-2
CDR3 protein: CATSDLSTGAGYGYTF
CDR3 DNA: TGTGCCACCAGCGACCTTTCTACGGGGGCTGGGTATGGCTACACCTTC

clone size: .
V gene: TRBV15
D gene: .
J gene: TRBJ2-7
CDR3 protein: CATSRVQWGAYEQYF
CDR3 DNA: TGTGCCACCAGCAGAGTTCAATGGGGGGCCTACGAGCAGTACTTC

clone size: few
V gene: TRBV4-2
D gene: TRBD2
J gene: TRBJ2-3
CDR3 protein: CASSQDPSGGAQLQYF
CDR3 DNA: TGTGCCAGCAGCCAGGACCCTAGCGGGGGGGCTCAGTTACAGTATTTT

clone size: .
V gene: TRBV5-1
D gene: TRBD1
J gene: TRBJ2-5
CDR3 protein: CASSLATGGMETQYF
CDR3 DNA: TGCGCCAGCAGCTTGGCGACAGGGGGCATGGAGACCCAGTACTTC

clone size: .
V gene: TRBV10-3
D gene: .
J gene: TRBJ1-1
CDR3 protein: CAIKSSSGSTEAFF
CDR3 DNA: TGTGCCATCAAGAGTAGCAGCGGAAGCACTGAAGCTTTCTTT

clone size: .
V gene: TRBV5-1
D gene: .
J gene: TRBJ1-1
CDR3 protein: CASSLGGDSWTEAFF
CDR3 DNA: TGCGCCAGCAGCTTGGGCGGGGATAGTTGGACTGAAGCTTTCTTT

clone size: .
V gene: TRBV6-4
D gene: TRBD2
J gene: TRBJ2-3
CDR3 protein: CASSVTSGSTDTQYF
CDR3 DNA: TGTGCCAGCAGTGTAACTAGCGGGAGCACAGATACGCAGTATTTT

clone size: .
V gene: TRBV30
D gene: .
J gene: TRBJ1-4
CDR3 protein: CAWSVGGEKLFF
CDR3 DNA: TGTGCCTGGAGTGTTGGGGGTGAAAAACTGTTTTTT

clone size: .
V gene: TRBV28
D gene: .
J gene: TRBJ1-3
CDR3 protein: CASSVKRRAESGNTIYF
CDR3 DNA: TGTGCCAGCAGTGTCAAACGGCGGGCCGAATCTGGAAACACCATATATTTT

clone size: .
V gene: TRBV28
D gene: .
J gene: TRBJ1-2
CDR3 protein: CASSSPREGYTF
CDR3 DNA: TGTGCCAGCAGTTCTCCCAGGGAAGGCTACACCTTC

clone size: .
V gene: TRBV9
D gene: .
J gene: TRBJ1-5
CDR3 protein: CASSPGDTSQPQHF
CDR3 DNA: TGTGCCAGCAGCCCGGGGGACACGAGTCAGCCCCAGCATTTT

clone size: .
V gene: TRBV19
D gene: .
J gene: TRBJ1-5
CDR3 protein: CASSIWGSNQPQHF
CDR3 DNA: TGTGCCAGTAGTATCTGGGGTAGCAATCAGCCCCAGCATTTT

clone size: .
V gene: TRBV4-2
D gene: .
J gene: TRBJ2-7
CDR3 protein: CASSQEGRPTYEQYF
CDR3 DNA: TGTGCCAGCAGCCAAGAAGGCAGGCCAACCTACGAGCAGTACTTC

clone size: .
V gene: TRBV21-1
D gene: .
J gene: TRBJ1-4
CDR3 protein: CASSKVGTGGREKLFF
CDR3 DNA: TGTGCCAGCAGCAAAGTGGGCACAGGGGGCCGGGAAAAACTGTTTTTT

clone size: .
V gene: TRBV12-5
D gene: .
J gene: TRBJ2-2
CDR3 protein: CASGSDRALNTGELFF
CDR3 DNA: TGTGCTAGTGGTTCCGACAGAGCCTTAAACACCGGGGAGCTGTTTTTT

clone size: .
V gene: TRBV7-8
D gene: .
J gene: TRBJ2-7
CDR3 protein: CASGQPGGGQGSYEQYF
CDR3 DNA: TGTGCCAGCGGCCAACCGGGGGGGGGACAGGGATCCTACGAGCAGTACTTC

clone size: .
V gene: TRBV30
D gene: TRBD1
J gene: TRBJ2-1
CDR3 protein: CAWSVRGHEQFF
CDR3 DNA: TGTGCCTGGAGTGTTAGGGGGCATGAGCAGTTCTTC

clone size: once
V gene: TRBV5-1
D gene: .
J gene: TRBJ1-5
CDR3 protein: CASSLRSPNQPQHF
CDR3 DNA: TGCGCCAGCAGCCTCAGGTCCCCTAATCAGCCCCAGCATTTT

clone size: once
V gene: TRBV5-4
D gene: TRBD1
J gene: TRBJ2-7
CDR3 protein: CASSPSGGQRNEQYF
CDR3 DNA: TGTGCCAGCAGCCCGTCAGGGGGCCAAAGGAACGAGCAGTACTTC

clone size: .
V gene: TRBV25-1
D gene: TRBD2
J gene: TRBJ2-5
CDR3 protein: CASSGIGLADQETQYF
CDR3 DNA: TGTGCCAGCAGTGGTATAGGACTAGCGGACCAAGAGACCCAGTACTTC

clone size: few
V gene: TRBV7-2
D gene: .
J gene: TRBJ2-7
CDR3 protein: CASSLGGGARYEQYF
CDR3 DNA: TGTGCCAGCAGCTTGGGAGGGGGGGCCCGCTACGAGCAGTACTTC

clone size: .
V gene: TRBV2
D gene: TRBD1
J gene: TRBJ1-6
CDR3 protein: CASRDRSSYNSPLHF
CDR3 DNA: TGTGCCAGCAGGGACAGGAGCTCCTATAATTCACCCCTCCACTTT

clone size: .
V gene: TRBV7-2
D gene: TRBD1
J gene: TRBJ2-7
CDR3 protein: CASSPRTGDYEQYF
CDR3 DNA: TGTGCCAGCAGCCCCAGGACAGGGGACTACGAGCAGTACTTC

clone size: .
V gene: TRBV5-1
D gene: TRBD1
J gene: TRBJ2-2
CDR3 protein: CASSYLGQGTGELFF
CDR3 DNA: TGCGCCAGCAGCTATCTTGGACAGGGTACCGGGGAGCTGTTTTTT

clone size: .
V gene: TRBV2
D gene: .
J gene: TRBJ2-3
CDR3 protein: CASSDWIRTDTQYF
CDR3 DNA: TGTGCCAGCAGTGATTGGATCCGTACGGATACGCAGTATTTT

clone size: .
V gene: TRBV14
D gene: .
J gene: TRBJ2-7
CDR3 protein: CASSQGRAGKGEQYF
CDR3 DNA: TGTGCCAGCAGCCAAGGAAGGGCAGGGAAGGGCGAGCAGTACTTC

clone size: .
V gene: TRBV4-2
D gene: TRBD2
J gene: TRBJ2-1
CDR3 protein: CASVASGGANEQFF
CDR3 DNA: TGTGCCAGCGTGGCCAGCGGGGGGGCCAATGAGCAGTTCTTC

clone size: .
V gene: TRBV5-4
D gene: .
J gene: TRBJ2-5
CDR3 protein: CASSKPSAGKETQYF
CDR3 DNA: TGTGCCAGCAGCAAACCCTCTGCAGGGAAAGAGACCCAGTACTTC

clone size: .
V gene: TRBV9
D gene: .
J gene: TRBJ1-3
CDR3 protein: CASSPWGSGNTIYF
CDR3 DNA: TGTGCCAGCAGCCCCTGGGGGTCAGGAAACACCATATATTTT

clone size: few
V gene: TRBV5-1
D gene: TRBD1
J gene: TRBJ2-2
CDR3 protein: CASSLEGLQGNGELFF
CDR3 DNA: TGCGCCAGCAGCTTGGAGGGGTTACAGGGGAACGGGGAGCTGTTTTTT

clone size: .
V gene: TRBV9
D gene: TRBD1
J gene: TRBJ2-7
CDR3 protein: CASSPRQGSYEQYF
CDR3 DNA: TGTGCCAGCAGCCCGAGACAGGGTTCCTACGAGCAGTACTTC

clone size: .
V gene: TRBV11-2
D gene: TRBD1
J gene: TRBJ1-6
CDR3 protein: CASSLDQGGRNSPLHF
CDR3 DNA: TGTGCCAGCAGCTTAGATCAAGGGGGCAGGAATTCACCCCTCCACTTT

clone size: .
V gene: TRBV7-2
D gene: .
J gene: TRBJ2-5
CDR3 protein: CASSLSTSAKETQYF
CDR3 DNA: TGTGCCAGCAGCTTGTCCACCTCAGCGAAAGAGACCCAGTACTTC

clone size: .
V gene: TRBV6-6
D gene: .
J gene: TRBJ1-6
CDR3 protein: CASRKDDNSPLHF
CDR3 DNA: TGTGCCAGCAGAAAGGATGATAATTCACCCCTCCACTTT

clone size: .
V gene: TRBV4-1
D gene: .
J gene: TRBJ1-4
CDR3 protein: CASSQVGGGEKLFF
CDR3 DNA: TGCGCCAGCAGCCAAGTGGGGGGGGGCGAAAAACTGTTTTTT

clone size: .
V gene: TRBV28
D gene: TRBD1
J gene: TRBJ2-1
CDR3 protein: CASSPPGTGTYNEQFF
CDR3 DNA: TGTGCCAGCAGTCCCCCCGGGACAGGGACATACAATGAGCAGTTCTTC

clone size: .
V gene: TRBV7-9
D gene: .
J gene: TRBJ1-2
CDR3 protein: CASSLRGTPYGYTF
CDR3 DNA: TGTGCCAGCAGCTTAAGAGGGACTCCGTATGGCTACACCTTC

clone size: .
V gene: TRBV7-9
D gene: TRBD1
J gene: TRBJ1-4
CDR3 protein: CASSFGQGNEKLFF
CDR3 DNA: TGTGCCAGCAGCTTCGGACAGGGTAATGAAAAACTGTTTTTT

clone size: .
V gene: TRBV5-1
D gene: TRBD2
J gene: TRBJ2-5
CDR3 protein: CASSVTSGNQETQYF
CDR3 DNA: TGCGCCAGCAGCGTGACTAGCGGGAACCAAGAGACCCAGTACTTC

clone size: few
V gene: TRBV5-1
D gene: TRBD1
J gene: TRBJ2-2
CDR3 protein: CASSWDGTGAGELFF
CDR3 DNA: TGCGCCAGCAGCTGGGATGGGACAGGGGCCGGGGAGCTGTTTTTT

clone size: .
V gene: TRBV7-3
D gene: TRBD1
J gene: TRBJ2-6
CDR3 protein: CASSLTGSNSGANVLTF
CDR3 DNA: TGTGCCAGCAGCTTGACAGGGTCCAACTCTGGGGCCAACGTCCTGACTTTC

clone size: .
V gene: TRBV4-3
D gene: TRBD2
J gene: TRBJ2-2
CDR3 protein: CASSRFYTVGLGAGELFF
CDR3 DNA: TGCGCCAGCAGCCGATTTTACACCGTGGGACTAGGGGCCGGGGAGCTGTTTTTT